The 15 T cell receptor beta chains below all came from one sample that was sequenced in a study of cytomegalovirus exposure and HLA in healthy donors. With 60 Vbeta and 13 Jbeta primers, the PCR was carried out. Data came from immunoSEQ multiplex PCR; TCRdb stores just in-frame clones and leaves some out. Of under 200,000 clones in the sample, around 72% are singletons; the top ten hold about 7.7%. Source material: PBMCs. The source of these receptors is a woman aged 40-49 years in good health and CMV-seropositive.

Only one count was recorded for this clone. The gene calls are TRBV7-6 and TRBJ2-1; 7 nucleotides align to TRBD1. V shed 5 bases, J shed 7 bases, and the junction held 11 bases outside the gene matches. The germline CDR1 and CDR2 sequences are SGHVS and FNYEAQ. The CDR3 consists of 15 residues. CDR3 amino acids: CASSLQGVQMNEQFF. The CDR3 bases are TGTGCCAGCAGCCTCCAGGGGGTTCAAATGAATGAGCAGTTCTTC.

About this clone: One junction end does not reproduce the germline sequence, and a read error may be involved. The chain employs TRBV7-2 and TRBJ2-6; D is perhaps TRBD2 (6 bases). CDR3 length equals 17 residues. The germline V gene encodes CDR1 SGHTA and CDR2 FQGNSA. CDR3 loop: CASSLVPGGPGANGLTF. In DNA form, the CDR3 reads TGTGCCAGCAGCTTAGTGCCCGGGGGACCTGGGGCCAACGGCCTGACTTTC. Using reference TRBV7-2 and TRBJ2-6 for the parts outside the CDR3, the full variable domain is GAGVSQSPSNKVTEKGKDVELRCDPISGHTALYWYRQSLGQGLEFLIYFQGNSAPDKSGLPSDRFSAERTGGSVSTLTIQRTQQEDSAVYLCASSLVPGGPGANGLTFGAGSRLTVL.

The rearrangement joins TRBV10-3 to TRBJ1-1; 7 bases are shared with TRBD1. The V gene's germline CDR1 is ENHRY and CDR2 SYGVKD. The trim removed 9 bases at V and 4 bases at J, leaving 11 bases unmatched. CDR3 length equals 14 residues. CDR3 loop: CAITGTDRITEAFF. The CDR3 nucleotides read TGTGCCATAACCGGGACAGATCGAATCACTGAAGCTTTCTTT.

J is TRBJ1-2 and V is TRBV6-5; D unclear. The CDR3 is made up of 14 amino acids. Germline V gives CDR1 MNHEY, CDR2 SVGAGI. Trimming took off 2 bases at V and 0 bases at J, with 7 bases between the two ends. CDR3 in amino acids: CASSYSETNYGYTF. The CDR3 DNA reads TGTGCCAGCAGTTACAGCGAAACTAACTATGGCTACACCTTC.

The chain is built from TRBV28 and TRBJ1-5; D remains ambiguous. The ends were cut back, 4 bases at V and 1 base at J, with 14 bases in the middle. The germline gives CDR1 MDHEN, CDR2 SYDVKM. This CDR3 is built from 16 residues. The chain's CDR3 is CASSSPSGWSNQPQHF. CDR3 in DNA: TGTGCCAGCAGTTCCCCCTCGGGTTGGAGCAATCAGCCCCAGCATTTT.

J is TRBJ2-4 and V is TRBV5-8; D is undetermined. With 1 base removed from V and 2 bases from J, the gap between germline ends came to 10 bases. The CDR3 loop spans 15 amino acids. Per the germline V gene, CDR1 is SGHTS and CDR2 is YDEGEE. The CDR3 sequence: CASSLLRLSKNIQYF. The DNA for the CDR3 is TGTGCCAGCAGCTTGCTCAGGCTTTCCAAAAACATTCAGTACTTC. Full variable domain (remainder filled in from reference TRBV5-8 and TRBJ2-4): EAGVTQSPTHLIKTRGQQATLRCSPISGHTSVYWYQQALGLGLQFLLWYDEGEERNRGNFPPRFSGRQFPNYSSELNVNALELEDSALYLCASSLLRLSKNIQYFGAGTRLSVL.

The V and J genes are TRBV7-9 and TRBJ1-1, with D tentatively TRBD1 (5 bases). Per germline, CDR1 SEHNR and CDR2 FQNEAQ (reference sequence). The CDR3 runs 12 residues. Between the trimmed V and J ends, which lost 8 bases and 5 bases, there was a span of 12 bases. The CDR3 region has the DNA TGTGCCAGCCGATCAGGGAATACTGAAGCTTTCTTT. It translates to CASRSGNTEAFF.

The V call is TRBV5-5, the J call TRBJ2-1; 9 bases fit TRBD2. This CDR3 spans 17 amino acids. Germline V gives CDR1 SGHKS, CDR2 YYEKEE (reference sequence). V lost 1 base to trimming and J lost 3 bases; unmatched junction nucleotides: 8. CDR3 in amino acids: CASSLSGLAGFYNEQFF. The CDR3 region has the DNA TGTGCCAGCAGCTTGTCCGGCCTAGCGGGGTTCTACAATGAGCAGTTCTTC. The whole variable domain, filled in from reference TRBV5-5 and TRBJ2-1, reads DAGVTQSPTHLIKTRGQQVTLRCSPISGHKSVSWYQQVLGQGPQFIFQYYEKEERGRGNFPDRFSARQFPNYSSELNVNALLLGDSALYLCASSLSGLAGFYNEQFFGPGTRLTVL.

By proportion, this clone is medium-sized (0.01 to 0.1%). The rearrangement uses TRBV7-2 and TRBJ1-2; TRBD1 agrees at 9 bases. The length of the CDR3 is 15 residues. Per germline, CDR1 SGHTA and CDR2 FQGNSA. V was clipped by 5 bases and J by 7 bases; unmatched bases: 11. The DNA for the CDR3 is TGTGCCAGCAGCATTACAGGGGGCCAAGGAAGTGGCTACACCTTC. It codes for CASSITGGQGSGYTF.

This clone showed up just a few times. This rearrangement joins TRBV4-3 to TRBJ2-1; a possible D gene is TRBD2 (6 bases). V lost 0 bases, J lost 9 bases, and 15 bases lay in between. CDR1 is LGHNA, CDR2 YSLEER, per germline. The CDR3 has 15 residues. The CDR3 reads CASSQERLEYVEQFF. In nucleotides, the CDR3 is TGCGCCAGCAGCCAAGAGCGACTAGAGTACGTTGAGCAGTTCTTC.

This chain uses TRBV5-6 with TRBJ2-3, with 9 bases aligning to TRBD2. Losses at the gene ends were 0 bases for V and 3 bases for J; bases not matched to a gene: 8. This CDR3 comprises 17 residues. CDR1 and CDR2 (germline): SGHDT, YYEEEE. The CDR3 DNA reads as TGTGCCAGCAGCTTGGATGGCGCGGGGGGGCCTACAGATACGCAGTATTTT. Amino acids: CASSLDGAGGPTDTQYF. The whole variable domain, remainder taken from reference TRBV5-6 and TRBJ2-3, is DAGVTQSPTHLIKTRGQQVTLRCSPKSGHDTVSWYQQALGQGPQFIFQYYEEEERQRGNFPDRFSGHQFPNYSSELNVNALLLGDSALYLCASSLDGAGGPTDTQYFGPGTRLTVL.

Turning to this clone: An end of the junction does not agree with germline; a read error may underlie this. The V call is TRBV5-6, the J call TRBJ2-4; D unresolved. This CDR3 has 13 amino acids. CDR1 and CDR2 (germline): SGHDT, YYEEEE. The CDR3 sequence is CASSLGTANSQYF. The CDR3 region has the DNA TGTGCCAGCAGCTTGGGCACGGCAAACAGTCAGTACTTC.

The chain employs TRBV5-4 and TRBJ1-4; TRBD1 might be the D (5 bases). Per germline, CDR1 SGHNT and CDR2 YYREEE (reference sequence). Trimming removed 4 bases from V and 7 bases from J, with 17 bases in between. This CDR3 contains 15 residues. The DNA for the CDR3 is TGTGCCAGCAGCGCCTCTCAAGGGGTTGGTGAAAAACTGTTTTTT. The encoded protein is CASSASQGVGEKLFF.

This clone occurred a few times. The J gene is TRBJ1-1, the V gene TRBV9, with D possibly being TRBD1 (5 bases). V was trimmed by 0 bases and J by 0 bases, leaving 12 bases between them. The CDR3 runs 16 residues. CDR1 is SGDLS and CDR2 is YYNGEE in the germline V gene. Here the CDR3 reads CASSVDGGAMNTEAFF. The CDR3 DNA follows: TGTGCCAGCAGCGTAGACGGGGGAGCCATGAACACTGAAGCTTTCTTT.

The chain has TRBV7-2 and TRBJ2-5; perhaps TRBD1 as D (5 bases). This CDR3 contains 13 residues. Trimming took 5 bases from V and 4 from J, leaving 11 bases between them. Germline V lookup: CDR1 SGHTA, CDR2 FQGNSA. The CDR3: CASSADRGETQYF. CDR3 nucleotides: TGTGCCAGCAGCGCAGATAGGGGAGAGACCCAGTACTTC.